This TCR beta chain comes out of a study of cytomegalovirus exposure and HLA in healthy donors. Study-wide results and caveats: More clonal expansion characterized HLA-associated TCR beta chains than equally common others in a later analysis. Association with HLA alleles at 0.05 false discovery rate was found for 16,951 TCR beta sequences in a later analysis.

Deletions cut 6 bases from V and 0 bases from J, with 9 bases between. CDR1 and CDR2 (germline): LNHDA, SQIVND (reference sequence). The CDR3 spans 15 residues. The PCR used 60 Vbeta and 13 Jbeta primers. TCRdb's copy holds only in-frame clones and misses some; the assay was immunoSEQ multiplex PCR. This sample yields 95,000 to 150,000 clones, of which over 75% are seen a single time; 2.1% belongs to the top ten. Those who donated were healthy bone marrow donors. Donors counted as nominally healthy when sampled, yet unrecorded immune exposures were likely. A word on this clone: What it binds is not known.

Sequencing was done on a sample of PBMCs. The TCR was taken from a man aged 30 to 45 in good health and CMV-seronegative. The chain uses TRBV19 and TRBJ2-6; no clear D. CDR3 bases: TGTGCCAGTAGCCTTCGAGACTCTGGGGCCAACGTCCTGACTTTC. It encodes CASSLRDSGANVLTF.